The sample holds many counts of the clone carrying this T cell receptor beta chain. This specimen belongs to a study of T cells in Graves' hyperthyroidism and ophthalmopathy. Trimming took off 8 bases at V and 4 bases at J, with 18 bases between the two ends. Germline-derived CDR1 and CDR2 are SGHRS and YFSETQ. This CDR3 is 15 amino acids long. Uncontrolled infection, other autoimmune disease, pregnancy or lactation led to exclusion. The CDR3 regions of TCR beta were amplified from RNA transcripts. Initially, a first-round RT-PCR of the TCR CDR3 employed the HTBI primer set. From the multiplex PCR reads, TCRdb called clonotypes with MiXCR, one entry per CDR3 protein. The profile shows 500,000 or so distinct CDR3 sequences, 17% of them singletons.

Sequenced input: blood. This clonotype originated in a woman aged 18-29 years with Graves' ophthalmopathy. This chain uses TRBV5-1 with TRBJ2-2; possibly TRBD1 for D (6 bases). CDR3 sequence (DNA): TGCGCCAGTTCAATAACAGGGTCGGGCACCGGGGAGCTGTTTTTT. It specifies CASSITGSGTGELFF.